A selection of T cell receptor beta chains follows, all from one sample in a study of blood T cell repertoires in COVID-19. Some clones are missing from TCRdb's copy, which holds only in-frame ones; the method was immunoSEQ multiplex PCR. This table holds around 330,000 clones, about nine tenths found once. Specimen: PBMCs or T cells enriched from blood (not recorded which). The receptors come from a woman in her thirties or forties who had recovered from COVID-19. Both conserved end residues are part of each CDR3. Fields, in order: V gene, CDR3 protein.

>TRBV11-3
CASSLGLAGEDEQFF
>TRBV24-1
CATSGTGGEGGELFF
>TRBV4-3
CASSQTSGITYEQYF
>TRBV19
CASGTPWTNPSNGYNEQFF
>TRBV18
CASSPPNQGPYNEQFF
>TRBV7-2
CASSWTPETSYNSPLHF
>TRBV6-6
CASSYSRAGSPQYF
>TRBV28
CASIRTPNTGELFF
>TRBV4-3
CASSQGTKPDSTDTQYF
>TRBV5-1
CASGPRTSGGSNTGELFF
>TRBV24-1
CATSDPGTIYGYTF
>TRBV10-3
CAISEGGAEETQYF
>TRBV25-1
CASSENTRSYEQYF
>TRBV7-2
CASSSGAGENTGELFF
>TRBV2
CASSGDRSNQPQHF
>TRBV9
CASSVGLSRLAGGNEQFF
>TRBV19
CASRQEGETQYF
>TRBV27
CASSLSTSGLEQYF
>TRBV12-3/TRBV12-4
CASSRQGDGYTF
>TRBV30
CAWSSSYYEQYF
>TRBV5-1
CASSASRSSYNSPLHF
>TRBV7-2
CASSSTSGIGNEQFF
>TRBV21-1
CASSRRLAGRNEQFF
>TRBV6-2/TRBV6-3
CASSRGPGQYF
>TRBV6-1
CASSEQGHPTDTQYF
>TRBV2
CASSGTITGELFF
>TRBV7-2
CASSLMGQGIYGYTF
>TRBV5-1
CASRLEERGPSQQYF
>TRBV11-3
CASSGEGAGDNEQFF
>TRBV19
CASSPRVGGAYNEQFF
>TRBV3-1/TRBV3-2
CASSQDPAGNTIYF
>TRBV29-1
CSVEEGLAGYNEQFF